This T cell receptor (beta chain) derives from a study of T-cell reconstitution after alpha-beta-depleted transplantation in children listed by TCRdb under 2016. About the study as a whole: T-cell immune reconstitution after TCRalphabeta/CD19-depleted allogeneic hematopoietic cell transplantation in children was quantitatively tracked in the study by means of TCR repertoire profiling.

This clonotype was detected ten times or more. It lacks a known antigen. The sample holds no much larger clone one base away, and base qualities are not on file. The protocol used for the library was PCR. The sample was run on an Illumina HiSeq 2500. TCR library preparation used molecular barcoding, with unique molecular identifiers applied to normalize quantification of the TCRbeta repertoire. TCRdb reworked the public reads: Q25 trimming with fastp, MiXCR clone assembly, productive beta chains retained. Every distinct CDR3 protein forms one entry, paired with its most common genes and DNA. The sample yields about 410,000 distinct CDR3 sequences; roughly 20% were counted once. The top ten clonotypes cover 3.8% of the sample. The CDR3 covers 11 residues, taking in both the cysteine and the phenylalanine. The DNA shown is the 33-base CDR3, in frame from base 1. The junction shows trimming of 3 bases on V and 7 bases on J, plus 4 bases between the germline ends.

This sequence uses TRBV12-3 or TRBV12-4 and TRBJ2-4; too little of a D gene remains to name it. The clonotype comes from a human donor who donated a stem cell graft to a child with acute myeloid leukemia. The sample here was PBMCs from the stem cell graft donor, taken from the stem cell graft. The DNA is as follows: TGTGCCAGCAGTTTGTCCAACATTCAGTACTTC. It translates to CASSLSNIQYF.